The 2 T cell receptor beta chains presented below share a single source sample, sequenced in a study of early T cells in non-severe SARS-CoV-2 infection. TCRdb ran MiXCR on the 5' RACE reads and lists one entry per CDR3 protein. The sample carries about 32,000 distinct CDR3 sequences, around 4.1% recorded once. Source material: whole blood. These TCRs come from an adult who was a healthcare worker with PCR-confirmed SARS-CoV-2 infection or an uninfected control (not recorded which).

This clonotype has a count of ten or more. This chain uses TRBV27 with TRBJ2-5; 8 positions match TRBD1. J lost 5 bases, V lost 5 bases, and 7 bases had no gene match. This CDR3 comprises 14 residues. The germline V gene has CDR1 MNHEY and CDR2 SMNVEV (reference sequence). This CDR3 is CASSPQGAGETQYF. The CDR3 DNA is TGTGCCAGCAGTCCGCAGGGGGCGGGTGAGACCCAGTACTTC.

There are many counts of this clonotype. The chain joins TRBV30 to TRBJ2-3; maybe TRBD2 (6 bases). The V and J ends lost 3 bases and 7 bases respectively, with 14 bases between them. Per the germline V gene, CDR1 is GTSNPN and CDR2 is SVGIG (reference sequence). The CDR3 has 13 residues. The CDR3 nucleotides are TGTGCCTGGAGCGGAGGGATGGATTATACGCAGTATTTT. It codes for CAWSGGMDYTQYF.